The 9 T cell receptor beta chains in this list originate from one sample, sequenced in a study of HIV-infected patients and healthy controls (TCRdb year 2014). Since whole blood was used without any cell fractionation, the repertoire reflected all peripheral T cells in unsorted form. The receptor library was made with 5' RACE. This sample was sequenced with an Illumina MiSeq. Approximately 500 ng RNA was reverse transcribed with SuperScript III using primers against the alpha and beta constant regions. Separate alpha and beta chain libraries were made by chain-specific third strand synthesis with multiplexing indices. TCRdb redid the processing of the public reads, applying fastp at Q25 and MiXCR, and retained in-frame beta chains. Rows with one shared CDR3 protein collapse into an entry with the most common genes and DNA. The sample profile shows about 13,000 distinct CDR3 sequences; roughly a tenth of them were found once. Under 6.5% of the sample lies in the top ten.

The specimen sequenced was blood. These receptors all come from an adult in good health.

This clonotype appeared many times. V usage is TRBV5-1 and J usage is TRBJ2-2; 7 bases align to TRBD1. V was clipped by 3 bases and J by 0 bases; unmatched bases: 2. The CDR3 sequence is 15 residues long. Germline CDR1 and CDR2: SGHRS and YFSETQ. The CDR3 sequence is CASSWDSTNTGELFF. CDR3 nucleotide sequence: TGCGCCAGCAGCTGGGACAGTACGAACACCGGGGAGCTGTTTTTT.

This clonotype was observed many times. The V call is TRBV24-1, the J call TRBJ2-2, with TRBD2 identical over 14 bases. V was pared by 4 bases and J by 7 bases, with 13 bases of the junction left unmatched. Looked up from germline, CDR1 is KGHDR and CDR2 is SFDVKD. The CDR3 totals 19 residues. CDR3 DNA: TGTGCCACCAGTGACCGAAGGACTAGCGGGAGGACCGAGGTCGGGGAGCTGTTTTTT. Its translation is CATSDRRTSGRTEVGELFF.

This chain connects TRBV4-2 to TRBJ1-1; possibly TRBD1 for D (5 bases). The CDR3 length is 15 residues. Per the germline V gene, CDR1 is LGHNA and CDR2 is YNFKEQ. Trimming removed 0 bases from V and 1 base from J, with 9 bases in between. The CDR3 is CASSQEGRRNTEAFF. The CDR3 nucleotides read TGTGCCAGCAGCCAAGAGGGGCGAAGGAACACTGAAGCTTTCTTT.

By its share, this clonotype is medium-sized (0.01 to 0.1%). This rearrangement joins TRBV5-1 to TRBJ2-3; possible D gene TRBD1, 6 bases. V was shortened by 4 bases and J by 0 bases, with 21 bases between the two germline ends. This CDR3 comprises 18 residues. Germline CDR1 reads SGHRS; CDR2 reads YFSETQ. CDR3 nucleotides: TGCGCCAGCAGCGGCGCCCCTCCCGGACAGACCAGCACAGATACGCAGTATTTT. Protein product: CASSGAPPGQTSTDTQYF.

The sample holds many counts of this clonotype. The chain joins TRBV11-3 to TRBJ2-1; TRBD2 is a possible D gene (6 bases). Per the germline V gene, CDR1 is SGHNT and CDR2 is YENEEA. Trimming left V 4 bases short and J 8 bases short, with 15 bases between. This CDR3 has 14 amino acids. The CDR3 reads CASSSGGTGDEQFF. CDR3 nucleotide sequence: TGTGCCAGCAGCTCTGGGGGGACCGGGGATGAGCAGTTCTTC. The variable domain in full, with the rest retrieved from reference TRBV11-3 and TRBJ2-1, is EAGVVQSPRYKIIEKKQPVAFWCNPISGHNTLYWYLQNLGQGPELLIRYENEEAVDDSQLPKDRFSAERLKGVDSTLKIQPAELGDSAVYLCASSSGGTGDEQFFGPGTRLTVL.

Only a few counts were recorded for this clonotype. The chain couples TRBV28 to TRBJ1-6; D is unresolved. Trimming cost V 6 bases and J 7 bases, with 13 bases left between them. Germline CDR1 reads MDHEN; CDR2 reads SYDVKM. This CDR3 contains 14 residues. In nucleotides, the CDR3 is TGTGCCAGCAGAGATCATCGGCGGAATTCACCCCTCCACTTT. It codes for CASRDHRRNSPLHF.

This clonotype qualifies as medium-sized (0.01 to 0.1%). Here the CDR3 reads CASSFRFRGDAEAFF. The DNA of the CDR3 is TGTGCCAGCAGTTTTAGGTTTAGGGGGGATGCTGAAGCTTTCTTT. This chain links TRBV28 with TRBJ1-1; a weak D match, TRBD1 (6 bases). The germline V gene encodes CDR1 MDHEN and CDR2 SYDVKM. This CDR3 contains 15 residues. Trimming took off 3 bases at V and 6 bases at J, with 17 bases between the two ends.

This clonotype was detected many times. The chain recombines TRBV5-1 with TRBJ1-4; tentatively, D is TRBD1 (5 bases). Germline CDR1 is SGHRS and CDR2 is YFSETQ. This CDR3 has 14 residues. The V and J ends lost 1 base and 8 bases respectively, with 12 bases between them. The CDR3 loop is CASSLSGGREKLFF. In nucleotides, the CDR3 is TGCGCCAGCAGCTTGTCTGGGGGACGGGAAAAACTGTTTTTT.

By sample share, this clonotype is medium-sized. The chain couples TRBV20-1 to TRBJ2-3; 11 positions agree with TRBD2. This CDR3 has 14 residues. In germline, CDR1 is DFQATT, CDR2 SNEGSKA (reference sequence). V lost 4 bases and J lost 3; bases outside the gene matches: 3. This chain's CDR3 is CSATPSGRTDTQYF. Written as DNA, the CDR3 is TGCAGTGCTACCCCTAGCGGGAGGACAGATACGCAGTATTTT.